This TCR beta chain emerged from a study of T cells in localized non-small cell lung cancer. Study results and caveats: Longer overall survival associated with higher blood T cell density; shorter survival with higher adjacent-lung clonality.

Comment on this clone: What it binds is not known.

Here immunoSEQ multiplex PCR was the method, and the copy in TCRdb shows in-frame clones only, minus some. The profile covers about 1,000 clones, with around 30% appearing a single time and 14% taken by the ten largest. Per the germline V gene, CDR1 is GTSNPN and CDR2 is SVGIG (reference sequence). This CDR3 is built from 15 residues. Trimming at V came to 1 base and at J to 5 bases, leaving 11 bases not matched to a gene. The specimen comprised normal lung tissue next to the tumor, sampled before any cancer treatment. The rearrangement uses TRBV30 and TRBJ2-7; 7 bases align to TRBD2. This receptor was obtained from a female donor aged 60 or older with stage I lung adenocarcinoma. The CDR3 loop reads CAWSGSRGWSNEQYF. CDR3 in DNA: TGTGCCTGGAGTGGGTCGCGGGGGTGGTCCAACGAGCAGTACTTC.